The sequence of this TCR beta chain was determined in a study of T cell responses to AZD1222 COVID-19 vaccine. Data came from immunoSEQ multiplex PCR; TCRdb stores just in-frame clones and leaves some out. The table records around 160,000 clones, around 90% of them present only once. V was clipped by 0 bases and J by 5 bases; unmatched bases: 12. CDR1 is GTSNPN and CDR2 is SVGIG in the germline V gene (reference sequence). The CDR3 length is 17 residues. In the case of this clone: Its cognate antigen is unknown.

Whole-study findings and limits: The span of vaccine-associated CD4 TCRs extended across spike, with dominance at 160-218 and 743-854.

The sample here was peripheral blood, taken on day 0 of MenACWY control vaccination. This sequence was found in an adult in good health. The V and J genes are TRBV30 and TRBJ1-4; TRBD1 aligns across 7 bases. The CDR3 loop is CAWSVRFGGRGNEKLFF. The DNA of the CDR3 is TGTGCCTGGAGTGTACGGTTCGGTGGCAGGGGGAATGAAAAACTGTTTTTT.